This TCR beta chain was retrieved from a study of shared T cell receptors in the human thymus listed by TCRdb under 2021. Regarding the research as a whole: The study investigated the way shared, self-reactive T-cell receptor alpha chains are produced in the human thymus.

Library prep was done by the immunoSEQ multiplex PCR assay. TCRdb re-hosts the immuneACCESS table, in-frame sequences only. Its copies lack some clones; in the studies checked, an unresolved V gene accounts for under half of them, and the cause for the rest is not known. The sample table contains 540,000 or so clones; only one count was recorded for about 84% of them. Of the sample, approximately 0.013% is held by the ten largest clones. The V end gives up 4 bases and the J end 4 bases, leaving 11 bases in the junction not matched to a gene. There are 17 amino acids in the CDR3, from cysteine to phenylalanine inclusive. Only CDR3 DNA is held: 51 bases, read in frame from base 1. According to the germline V gene, CDR1 reads MGHDK and CDR2 reads SYGVNS. Points on this clone: No cognate antigen has been identified for it. The input lacks base qualities; no much larger clone sits a single base away.

The same sample was also used in a study of human thymus T cells. From that second study: Donors were immunologically healthy infants undergoing open corrective cardiac surgery for congenital heart defects in Finland. Thymus tissue was collected as surgical resects that were removed during corrective cardiac surgery. Biased V and J gene segment usage appeared to be present in both thymic and peripheral blood repertoires. The related research found that thymic TCR repertoires overlapped highly between unrelated individuals. The study characterized TCR alpha and beta repertoires from eight infant thymus samples and a few related peripheral blood samples. The cohort included more than 5 male and a couple of female infants, with donor ages spanning 7 to 244 days. Thymocytes were released mechanically from tissue and stored at -70 °C as pellets of roughly 9.5-32 million cells. Genomic DNA was extracted from frozen cell pellets with a QIAsymphony instrument. TCRB and TCRAD loci were amplified from a standardized quantity of quality-controlled genomic DNA using the immunoSEQ multiplex PCR assay. Amplicons spanned the V(D)J region at a length sufficient to cover the CDR3 and identify V and J genes. Through the commercial immunoSEQ service, the amplicons were sequenced on an Illumina platform. Primer bias and sequencing errors were corrected as previously described, and TCRAD and TCRB definitions were based on the IMGT database. immunoSEQ Analyzer 3.0 and VDJTools were used for repertoire analysis, which covered basic statistics, V/J segment usage, diversity estimates, rarefaction and pairwise overlap. Diversity was estimated with Chao1, ChaoE, Efron-Thisted, Shannon and inverse Simpson indices, and also on datasets down-sampled to the smallest sample. Repertoire overlap was determined by strict matching of CDR3 nucleotide sequence, V gene and J gene, and Jaccard-based multidimensional scaling clustering was applied. Thymus samples yielded on average approximately 860,000 unique TCRB clonotypes, compared with roughly 92,000 from blood samples.

Input material: thymocytes. The receptor was derived from a boy under two years old with a congenital heart defect. Donor details come from another sample of the same person, matched by shared clones. The sequence joins TRBV25-1 to TRBJ1-1; 11 bases in between match TRBD1. The CDR3 corresponds to CASSATGTGGRSTEAFF. The DNA sequence is TGTGCCAGCAGTGCCACCGGGACAGGGGGGCGATCCACTGAAGCTTTCTTT. With the portions outside the CDR3 filled from the reference TRBV25-1 and TRBJ1-1 genes, the complete variable region becomes EADIYQTPRYLVIGTGKKITLECSQTMGHDKMYWYQQDPGMELHLIHYSYGVNSTEKGDLSSESTVSRIRTEHFPLTLESARPSHTSQYLCASSATGTGGRSTEAFFGQGTRLTVV.